The 32 T cell receptor beta chains given below trace back to one sample, sequenced in a study of blood T cell repertoires in COVID-19 (dated by TCRdb to 2020 to 2022). The library was generated by the immunoSEQ multiplex PCR assay. TCRdb's version of the immuneACCESS table is confined to in-frame rearrangements and falls short of the full clone set. An unresolved V gene accounts for under half of the shortfall where checked; the remainder is of unknown origin. For this sample there are about 110,000 clones; less than 75% appear just once. Less than 10% of the sample is in the top ten clones. What was sequenced was peripheral blood. The receptors derive from a woman aged 55 to 70 with acute or convalescent COVID-19.

This chain joins TRBV30 and TRBJ2-7; D ambiguous. The CDR3 has 12 residues. Germline V gene lookup returns CDR1 GTSNPN and CDR2 SVGIG (reference sequence). V was pared by 2 bases and J by 0 bases, with 5 bases between. Written as DNA, the CDR3 is TGTGCCTGGAGTAGCATCTCCTACGAGCAGTACTTC. This encodes CAWSSISYEQYF.

The genes are TRBV2 and TRBJ1-4, with 8 bases matching TRBD1. This CDR3 comprises 18 residues. Germline CDR1 SNHLY, CDR2 FYNNEI. Trimming at V came to 4 bases and at J to 8 bases, leaving 18 bases not matched to a gene. CDR3: CASSGRQGLYSVEEKLFF. In nucleotides, the CDR3 is TGTGCCAGCAGTGGAAGACAGGGGCTGTATTCGGTTGAGGAAAAACTGTTTTTT.

The chain uses TRBV5-1 and TRBJ2-7; 7 nucleotides agree with TRBD2. The CDR3 loop spans 15 amino acids. The junction had 17 bases not matched to a gene; V was cut back by 5 bases and J by 9 bases. Germline V lookup: CDR1 SGHRS, CDR2 YFSETQ. CDR3: CASRLSTSWDKGQYF. Here the CDR3 DNA reads TGCGCCAGCAGACTATCGACTAGCTGGGATAAGGGGCAGTACTTC.

The chain employs TRBV4-2 and TRBJ1-2; D perhaps matches TRBD1 (6 bases). This CDR3 has 15 residues. V lost 2 bases and J 7 bases, leaving 17 bases between the germline ends. From germline, CDR1 is LGHNA and CDR2 YNFKEQ. The CDR3 nucleotides are TGTGCCAGCAGCCAAAACCGGGACACGGGGAGTGGCTACACCTTC. Translation gives CASSQNRDTGSGYTF.

The chain employs TRBV5-4 and TRBJ1-1; 7 nucleotides agree with TRBD1. The V and J ends lost 4 bases and 4 bases, in that order; junction bases with no gene match: 13. In germline, CDR1 is SGHNT, CDR2 YYREEE (reference sequence). CDR3 size: 16 residues. This CDR3 is CASSKEPRQGSTEAFF. DNA of the CDR3: TGTGCCAGCAGCAAAGAACCTCGACAGGGTTCCACTGAAGCTTTCTTT.

The chain recombines TRBV7-8 with TRBJ2-1; 10 nucleotides line up with TRBD1. V lost 5 bases and J lost 4; bases outside the gene matches: 11. CDR1 is SGHVS and CDR2 is FQNEAQ in the germline V gene. CDR3 length: 17 residues. In DNA form, the CDR3 reads TGTGCCAGCAGCGGAACCAAGACAGGGGGCAGGTACAATGAGCAGTTCTTC. As protein: CASSGTKTGGRYNEQFF.

This clone was detected only a few times. This sequence joins TRBV30 and TRBJ1-1; D gene uncertain. CDR3 length equals 13 residues. Germline CDR1 GTSNPN, CDR2 SVGIG (reference sequence). Trimming took off 5 bases at V and 2 bases at J, with 12 bases between the two ends. CDR3 in amino acids: CAWGRVLNTEAFF. The CDR3 DNA reads as TGTGCCTGGGGGCGCGTTCTTAACACTGAAGCTTTCTTT.

The rearrangement joins TRBV29-1 to TRBJ1-1; D gene unclear. V lost 5 bases and J lost 5, with 12 bases in between. CDR3 length: 12 residues. Germline CDR1 and CDR2: SQVTM and ANQGSEA. The CDR3 coding sequence is TGCAGCGTTCCAGGATCCCAGACTGAAGCTTTCTTT. Protein product: CSVPGSQTEAFF.

J is TRBJ2-7 and V is TRBV7-2; a weak D match, TRBD1 (5 bases). This CDR3 has 15 amino acids. CDR1 and CDR2 from the germline V gene are SGHTA and FQGNSA. V shed 4 bases and J shed 2 bases, with 15 bases lying between them. CDR3 sequence: CASSSPPQGTYEQYF. In DNA, the CDR3 is TGTGCCAGCAGCTCCCCCCCTCAGGGAACCTACGAGCAGTACTTC. Looking up the rest from reference TRBV7-2 and TRBJ2-7 gives the full variable domain: GAGVSQSPSNKVTEKGKDVELRCDPISGHTALYWYRQSLGQGLEFLIYFQGNSAPDKSGLPSDRFSAERTGGSVSTLTIQRTQQEDSAVYLCASSSPPQGTYEQYFGPGTRLTVT.

The chain couples TRBV19 to TRBJ2-7; 7 nucleotides match TRBD1. This CDR3 comprises 15 residues. J was trimmed by 5 bases and V by 4 bases; bases with no gene match: 11. Per the germline V gene, CDR1 is LNHDA and CDR2 is SQIVND (reference sequence). CDR3 sequence: CASSTRDSEFHEQYF. DNA for the CDR3: TGTGCCAGTAGTACCCGGGACAGTGAGTTCCACGAGCAGTACTTC. Supplemented by reference TRBV19 and TRBJ2-7, the full variable domain reads DGGITQSPKYLFRKEGQNVTLSCEQNLNHDAMYWYRQDPGQGLRLIYYSQIVNDFQKGDIAEGYSVSREKKESFPLTVTSAQKNPTAFYLCASSTRDSEFHEQYFGPGTRLTVT.

The chain carries TRBV5-1 and TRBJ1-2, with D perhaps matching TRBD1 (5 bases). Between the trimmed V and J ends, which lost 4 bases and 2 bases, there was a span of 18 bases. The CDR3 extends over 16 amino acids. Germline CDR1 SGHRS, CDR2 YFSETQ. This CDR3 is CASSPASGRANYGYTF. The CDR3, as DNA: TGCGCCAGCAGCCCGGCGTCAGGGAGGGCCAACTATGGCTACACCTTC.

The V call is TRBV6-1, the J call TRBJ1-3; maybe TRBD1 (5 bases). The ends were cut back, 2 bases at V and 0 bases at J, with 17 bases in the middle. From germline, CDR1 is MNHNS and CDR2 SASEGT. The CDR3 is 18 residues long. The CDR3 DNA sequence: TGTGCCAGCAGTGAAAAGGGGAGGACCTTCTCCTCTGGAAACACCATATATTTT. As protein: CASSEKGRTFSSGNTIYF.

V usage is TRBV10-3 and J usage is TRBJ2-3; D may be TRBD1 (7 bases). V shed 2 bases and J shed 2 bases, with 20 bases lying between them. The germline V gene has CDR1 ENHRY and CDR2 SYGVKD. CDR3 length: 18 amino acids. CDR3 DNA: TGTGCCATCAGTGAGACCTACCAGGGGGGACCAAACACAGATACGCAGTATTTT. Protein product: CAISETYQGGPNTDTQYF.

The chain joins TRBV10-3 to TRBJ2-2, with TRBD2 identical over 16 bases. CDR1 and CDR2 from the germline V gene are ENHRY and SYGVKD. The CDR3 covers 16 residues. The J segment lost 0 bases and the V segment lost 9 bases, leaving 1 base of the junction unmatched. DNA for the CDR3: TGTGCCATAGGGACTAGCGGGGGGGCGAACACCGGGGAGCTGTTTTTT. As protein: CAIGTSGGANTGELFF.

This chain uses TRBV7-9 with TRBJ2-7; D is possibly TRBD1 (6 bases). Trimming removed 2 bases from V and 5 bases from J, with 16 bases in between. The CDR3 runs to 15 residues. Germline V CDR1 and CDR2: SEHNR, FQNEAQ (reference sequence). CDR3 bases: TGTGCCAGCAGCTTATGGGACAATAATCACAACGAGCAGTACTTC. Protein product: CASSLWDNNHNEQYF. Full variable domain (outside the CDR3, taken from reference TRBV7-9 and TRBJ2-7): DTGVSQNPRHKITKRGQNVTFRCDPISEHNRLYWYRQTLGQGPEFLTYFQNEAQLEKSRLLSDRFSAERPKGSFSTLEIQRTEQGDSAMYLCASSLWDNNHNEQYFGPGTRLTVT.

The CDR3, as DNA: TGTGCCAGCAGCGCGTTAGCGGGGGGGATCACAGATACGCAGTATTTT. Encoded protein: CASSALAGGITDTQYF. V gene TRBV9 combines with J gene TRBJ2-3, with 11 bases that match TRBD2. Trimming at V came to 3 bases and at J to 2 bases, leaving 5 bases not matched to a gene. This CDR3 contains 16 residues. The germline gives CDR1 SGDLS, CDR2 YYNGEE. The variable domain in full, with the rest retrieved from reference TRBV9 and TRBJ2-3, is DSGVTQTPKHLITATGQRVTLRCSPRSGDLSVYWYQQSLDQGLQFLIQYYNGEERAKGNILERFSAQQFPDLHSELNLSSLELGDSALYFCASSALAGGITDTQYFGPGTRLTVL.

The V gene is TRBV5-4, the J gene TRBJ2-5, with TRBD1 matching over 7 bases. Germline CDR1 and CDR2: SGHNT and YYREEE (reference sequence). The CDR3 covers 14 residues. V shed 4 bases and J 1 base; nucleotides not matched to a gene: 4. The CDR3 loop is CASSRWDSQETQYF. The CDR3 DNA is TGTGCCAGCAGCCGGTGGGACAGCCAAGAGACCCAGTACTTC.

The chain uses TRBV21-1 and TRBJ2-1; the table's D call TRBD1 went unverified against the DNA. TRBV21-1 is marked as a pseudogene. The CDR3 is made up of 16 amino acids. The CDR3 DNA follows: TGTGCCAGCAGCCCCCAAGCAGGGGGCAACAAGAATGAGCAGTTCTTC. Its translation is CASSPQAGGNKNEQFF.

The rearrangement uses TRBV18 and TRBJ1-2; D is perhaps TRBD1 (5 bases). V lost 3 bases and J lost 2, with 13 bases in between. This CDR3 spans 15 amino acids. Germline values: CDR1 KGHSH, CDR2 LQKENI. The chain's CDR3 is CASSPSTVENYGYTF. The CDR3, as DNA: TGTGCCAGCTCACCTTCGACAGTAGAAAACTATGGCTACACCTTC.

This chain links TRBV4-2 with TRBJ2-7; no firm D call. With 0 bases removed from V and 3 bases from J, the gap between germline ends came to 12 bases. This CDR3 spans 15 amino acids. CDR1 LGHNA and CDR2 YNFKEQ come from the germline V gene. In DNA form, the CDR3 reads TGTGCCAGCAGCCAAGATCTTAGCAATATCTACGAGCAGTACTTC. It translates to CASSQDLSNIYEQYF.

Only a few counts were recorded for this clone. The chain carries TRBV6-5 and TRBJ1-4; tentatively, D is TRBD1 (5 bases). V was trimmed by 1 base and J by 8 bases, leaving 11 bases between them. The CDR3 contains 14 residues. Per germline, CDR1 MNHEY and CDR2 SVGAGI. The CDR3 loop reads CASSYYRQKEKLFF. CDR3 nucleotide sequence: TGTGCCAGCAGTTACTACCGACAGAAAGAAAAACTGTTTTTT.

The chain links TRBV4-3 to TRBJ2-6; 8 bases align to TRBD2. The junction had 16 bases not matched to a gene; V was cut back by 0 bases and J by 0 bases. The germline V gene encodes CDR1 LGHNA and CDR2 YSLEER. This CDR3 spans 22 amino acids. CDR3 coding DNA: TGCGCCAGCAGCCAAGATTTAAGGGCGGGGGGCGCATCATCCTCTGGGGCCAACGTCCTGACTTTC. The encoded protein is CASSQDLRAGGASSSGANVLTF.

The CDR3 sequence is CASSSTSGGYNEQFF. In DNA, the CDR3 is TGTGCCAGCAGCTCGACTAGCGGGGGTTACAATGAGCAGTTCTTC. This chain links TRBV7-2 with TRBJ2-1; 12 bases align to TRBD2. The V segment lost 4 bases and the J segment 4 bases; nucleotides outside the gene matches: 2. Looked up from germline, CDR1 is SGHTA and CDR2 is FQGNSA. The CDR3 sequence is 15 residues long.

This rearrangement joins TRBV7-2 to TRBJ2-7; weak D call: TRBD1 (5 bases). This CDR3 region has 16 residues. Between the trimmed V and J ends, which lost 5 bases and 0 bases, there was a span of 17 bases. The V gene's germline CDR1 is SGHTA and CDR2 FQGNSA. This chain's CDR3 is CASSLGSRVSSYEQYF. DNA of the CDR3: TGTGCCAGCAGCCTAGGGTCCAGGGTTAGCTCCTACGAGCAGTACTTC.

This clone has only a few counts. The V and J genes are TRBV29-1 and TRBJ1-1; TRBD1 matches 7 bases. The CDR3 totals 12 residues. The junction had 5 bases not matched to a gene; V was cut back by 6 bases and J by 4 bases. Looked up from germline, CDR1 is SQVTM and CDR2 is ANQGSEA. CDR3 protein: CSVRTGPTEAFF. In DNA form, the CDR3 reads TGCAGCGTACGGACAGGCCCCACTGAAGCTTTCTTT.

V gene TRBV18 combines with J gene TRBJ1-5; the D gene is possibly TRBD1 (6 bases). V shed 5 bases and J shed 0 bases, with 14 bases lying between them. Germline CDR1 KGHSH, CDR2 LQKENI. This CDR3 contains 16 residues. CDR3 loop: CASSSLAGASNQPQHF. The CDR3 region has the DNA TGTGCCAGCTCATCCCTTGCAGGGGCTAGCAATCAGCCCCAGCATTTT.

The chain links TRBV9 to TRBJ1-1, with D maybe TRBD1 (6 bases). This CDR3 is 13 amino acids long. Trimming removed 3 bases at V and 7 bases at J, with 13 bases between. Germline values: CDR1 SGDLS, CDR2 YYNGEE. In nucleotides, the CDR3 is TGTGCCAGCAGCGGAAGAGACAGGTTTGAAGCTTTCTTT. This translates into CASSGRDRFEAFF. Together with reference TRBV9 and TRBJ1-1, the CDR3 gives the full variable domain: DSGVTQTPKHLITATGQRVTLRCSPRSGDLSVYWYQQSLDQGLQFLIQYYNGEERAKGNILERFSAQQFPDLHSELNLSSLELGDSALYFCASSGRDRFEAFFGQGTRLTVV.

The genes are TRBV2 and TRBJ2-7; a possible D gene is TRBD1 (6 bases). The ends were cut back, 2 bases at V and 1 base at J, with 6 bases in the middle. CDR3 length: 13 amino acids. Germline V lookup: CDR1 SNHLY, CDR2 FYNNEI. The CDR3 region is CASSEQGSYEQYF. The CDR3 region has the DNA TGTGCCAGCAGTGAACAGGGGTCCTACGAGCAGTACTTC.

The chain carries TRBV7-9 and TRBJ2-2, with D perhaps TRBD2 (5 bases). Germline assignment: CDR1 SEHNR and CDR2 FQNEAQ (reference sequence). The CDR3 contains 16 residues. Trimming removed 5 bases from V and 0 bases from J, with 13 bases in between. CDR3 loop: CASSPFGLANTGELFF. The CDR3 DNA follows: TGTGCCAGCAGCCCCTTCGGACTGGCGAACACCGGGGAGCTGTTTTTT.

In this sample, this clone turned up a few times. The chain's CDR3 is CASSSLGAGGTQYF. In nucleotides, the CDR3 is TGTGCCAGCAGCTCACTAGGGGCGGGGGGCACGCAGTATTTT. The V gene is TRBV7-3, the J gene TRBJ2-3; 8 bases fit TRBD2. Germline V CDR1 and CDR2: SGHTA, FQGTGA. The trim removed 4 bases at V and 9 bases at J, leaving 9 bases unmatched. This CDR3 region has 14 residues.

This clone was recorded only once. The V and J genes are TRBV12-3 or TRBV12-4 and TRBJ1-2; D uncertain. CDR3 length: 13 residues. The V end was cut by 2 bases, the J end by 2 bases, with 6 bases between. CDR3 nucleotide sequence: TGTGCCAGCAGTTTAAGTCAGAACTATGGCTACACCTTC. This codes for CASSLSQNYGYTF.

This clone was detected once. The chain is built from TRBV20-1 and TRBJ1-5, with 8 bases that match TRBD1. Germline trimming cut 3 bases from V and 1 base from J; bases unmatched to any gene: 5. The CDR3 extends over 15 amino acids. Germline assignment: CDR1 DFQATT and CDR2 SNEGSKA (reference sequence). CDR3 amino acids: CSASPGGVSNQPQHF. CDR3 bases: TGCAGTGCTAGTCCAGGGGGCGTGAGCAATCAGCCCCAGCATTTT.